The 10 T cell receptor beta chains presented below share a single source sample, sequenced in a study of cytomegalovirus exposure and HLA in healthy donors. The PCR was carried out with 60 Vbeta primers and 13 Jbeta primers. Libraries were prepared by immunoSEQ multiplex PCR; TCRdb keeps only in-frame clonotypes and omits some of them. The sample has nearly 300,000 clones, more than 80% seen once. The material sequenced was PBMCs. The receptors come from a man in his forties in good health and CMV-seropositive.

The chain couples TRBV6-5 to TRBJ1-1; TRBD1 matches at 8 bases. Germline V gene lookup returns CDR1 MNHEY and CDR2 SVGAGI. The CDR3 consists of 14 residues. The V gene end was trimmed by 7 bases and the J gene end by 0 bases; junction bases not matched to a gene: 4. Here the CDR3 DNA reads TGTGCCAGCACCTCGGACAGGGTGAACACTGAAGCTTTCTTT. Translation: CASTSDRVNTEAFF.

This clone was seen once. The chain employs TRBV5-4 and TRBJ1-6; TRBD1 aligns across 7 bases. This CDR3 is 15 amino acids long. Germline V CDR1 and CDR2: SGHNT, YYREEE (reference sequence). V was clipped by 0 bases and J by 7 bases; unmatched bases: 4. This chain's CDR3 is CASSLGQGLNSPLHF. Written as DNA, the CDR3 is TGTGCCAGCAGCTTGGGACAGGGCTTAAATTCACCCCTCCACTTT.

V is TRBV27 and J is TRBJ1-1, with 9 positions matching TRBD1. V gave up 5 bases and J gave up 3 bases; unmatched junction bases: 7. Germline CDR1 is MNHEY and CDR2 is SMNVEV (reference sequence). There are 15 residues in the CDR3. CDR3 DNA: TGTGCCAGCAGTCGCGGCACAGGGGGCTACACTGAAGCTTTCTTT. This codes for CASSRGTGGYTEAFF.

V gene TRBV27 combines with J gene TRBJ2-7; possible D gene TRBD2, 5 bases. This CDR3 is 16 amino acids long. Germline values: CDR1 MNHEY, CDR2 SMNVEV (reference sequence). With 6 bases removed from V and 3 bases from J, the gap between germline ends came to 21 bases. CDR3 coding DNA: TGTGCCAGCAGGAAGTTGGTATTAGCGACAAACTACGAGCAGTACTTC. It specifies CASRKLVLATNYEQYF.

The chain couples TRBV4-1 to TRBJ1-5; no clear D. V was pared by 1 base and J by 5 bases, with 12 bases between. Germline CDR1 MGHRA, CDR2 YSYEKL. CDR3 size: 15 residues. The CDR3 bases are TGCGCCAGCAGCCAAGTTGGCGGGTTTCATCAGCCCCAGCATTTT. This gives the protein CASSQVGGFHQPQHF.

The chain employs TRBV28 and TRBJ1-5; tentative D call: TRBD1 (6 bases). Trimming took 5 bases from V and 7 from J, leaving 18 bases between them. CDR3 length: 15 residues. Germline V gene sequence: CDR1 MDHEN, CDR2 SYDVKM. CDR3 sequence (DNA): TGTGCCAGCAGTGTCTACAGGGTTTTGCGGCAGCCCCAGCATTTT. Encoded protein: CASSVYRVLRQPQHF. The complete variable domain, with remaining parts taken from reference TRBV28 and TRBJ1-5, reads DVKVTQSSRYLVKRTGEKVFLECVQDMDHENMFWYRQDPGLGLRLIYFSYDVKMKEKGDIPEGYSVSREKKERFSLILESASTNQTSMYLCASSVYRVLRQPQHFGDGTRLSIL.

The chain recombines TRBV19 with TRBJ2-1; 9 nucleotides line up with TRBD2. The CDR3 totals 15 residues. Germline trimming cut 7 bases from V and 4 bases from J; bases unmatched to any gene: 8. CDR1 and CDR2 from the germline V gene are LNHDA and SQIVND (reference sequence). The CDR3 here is CASKRGSGRYNEQFF. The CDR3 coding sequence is TGTGCCAGTAAGAGGGGTAGCGGGAGATACAATGAGCAGTTCTTC.

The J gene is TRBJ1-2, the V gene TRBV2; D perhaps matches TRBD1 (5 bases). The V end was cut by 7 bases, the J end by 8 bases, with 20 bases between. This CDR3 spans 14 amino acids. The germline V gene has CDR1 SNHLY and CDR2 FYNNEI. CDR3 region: CASTTTWTMGGYTF. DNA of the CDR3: TGTGCCAGCACTACCACGTGGACAATGGGGGGCTACACCTTC.

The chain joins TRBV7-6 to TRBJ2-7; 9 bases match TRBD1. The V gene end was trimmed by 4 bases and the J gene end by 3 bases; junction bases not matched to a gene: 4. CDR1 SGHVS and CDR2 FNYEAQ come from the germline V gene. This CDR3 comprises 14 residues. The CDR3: CASSSWTGDYEQYF. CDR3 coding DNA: TGTGCCAGCAGCTCGTGGACAGGGGACTACGAGCAGTACTTC. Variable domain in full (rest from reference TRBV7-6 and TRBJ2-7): GAGVSQSPRYKVTKRGQDVALRCDPISGHVSLYWYRQALGQGPEFLTYFNYEAQQDKSGLPNDRFSAERPEGSISTLTIQRTEQRDSAMYRCASSSWTGDYEQYFGPGTRLTVT.

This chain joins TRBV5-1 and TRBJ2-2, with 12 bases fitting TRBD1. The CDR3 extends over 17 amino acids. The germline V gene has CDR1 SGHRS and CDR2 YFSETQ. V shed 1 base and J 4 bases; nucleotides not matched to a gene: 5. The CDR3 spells CASSLLGQGAGTGELFF. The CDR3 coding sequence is TGCGCCAGCAGCTTGCTGGGACAGGGGGCAGGCACCGGGGAGCTGTTTTTT.